The present T cell receptor (beta chain) was sequenced within a study of neurological immune-mediated disorders. TCRdb reprocessed the 5' RACE reads with MiXCR, giving one entry per CDR3 protein. The sample carries 120,000 or so distinct CDR3 sequences, more than 2.5% recorded once. This CDR3 spans 13 amino acids. CDR1 and CDR2 from the germline V gene are SGHTA and FQGNSA. Trimming stripped 1 base from V and 7 bases from J, with 10 bases between. What was sequenced was PBMCs. The V call is TRBV7-2, the J call TRBJ1-2; D ambiguous. This TCR came from a woman in her twenties or thirties with multiple sclerosis. CDR3 sequence (DNA): TGTGCCAGCAGCTTAGGGGGTTTCAGTGGCTACACCTTC. Protein sequence: CASSLGGFSGYTF.